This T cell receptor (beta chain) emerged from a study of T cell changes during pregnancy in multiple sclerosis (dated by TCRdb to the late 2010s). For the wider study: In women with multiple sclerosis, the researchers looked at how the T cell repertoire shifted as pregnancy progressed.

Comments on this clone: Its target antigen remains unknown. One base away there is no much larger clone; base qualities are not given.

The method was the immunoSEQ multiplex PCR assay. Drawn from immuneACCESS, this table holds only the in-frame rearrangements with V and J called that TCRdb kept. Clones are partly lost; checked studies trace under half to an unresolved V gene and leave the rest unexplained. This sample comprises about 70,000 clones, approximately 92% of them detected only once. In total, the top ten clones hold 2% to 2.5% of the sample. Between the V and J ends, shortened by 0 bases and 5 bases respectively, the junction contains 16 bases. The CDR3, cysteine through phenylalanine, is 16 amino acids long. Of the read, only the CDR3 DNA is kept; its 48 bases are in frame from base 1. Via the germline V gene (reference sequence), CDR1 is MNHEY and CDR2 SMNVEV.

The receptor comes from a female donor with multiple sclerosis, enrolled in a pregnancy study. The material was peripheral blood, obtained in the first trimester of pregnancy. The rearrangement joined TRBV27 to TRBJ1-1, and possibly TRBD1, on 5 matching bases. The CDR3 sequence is CASSLSGRVRHTEAFF. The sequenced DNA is TGTGCCAGCAGTTTATCGGGCAGGGTACGGCATACTGAAGCTTTCTTT.